Included here is one T cell receptor beta chain sequence, with context. The antigen remains undetermined. The CDR3 loop spans 16 amino acids. Trimming stripped 2 bases from V and 4 bases from J, with 17 bases between. Germline CDR1 SGHRS, CDR2 YFSETQ. This record belongs to a study of radiotherapy plus CTLA-4 blockade in lung cancer. Study information: Disease control was present in roughly 29% of patients, and objective responses in roughly 17%.

Study observations and caveats: Among blood TCR repertoires after radiotherapy plus ipilimumab, tumor-derived clones expanded.

TCRdb's table, derived via immunoSEQ multiplex PCR, lists solely in-frame clones and lacks some. The sample shows some 15,000 clones, 72% of them seen only once. The rearrangement links TRBV5-1 to TRBJ2-3, with D unresolved. The receptor's source is a human donor with non-small cell lung cancer whose response to radiotherapy plus ipilimumab could not be evaluated. The sample here was peripheral blood, taken from a patient treated with radiotherapy plus ipilimumab. CDR3 region: CASSLGTSAVADTQYF. DNA of the CDR3: TGCGCCAGCAGCTTAGGAACATCCGCGGTGGCAGATACGCAGTATTTT. Looking up the rest from reference TRBV5-1 and TRBJ2-3 gives the full variable domain: KAGVTQTPRYLIKTRGQQVTLSCSPISGHRSVSWYQQTPGQGLQFLFEYFSETQRNKGNFPGRFSGRQFSNSRSEMNVSTLELGDSALYLCASSLGTSAVADTQYFGPGTRLTVL.